Sequencing of this T cell receptor beta chain was carried out in a study of cytomegalovirus exposure and HLA in healthy donors. Profiled with immunoSEQ multiplex PCR; TCRdb holds only in-frame clones, not every one. The data show fewer than 300,000 clones, 85% to 90% seen once. The specimen sequenced was PBMCs. The source of this sequence is a woman in her late teens or twenties in good health and CMV-seronegative.

The CDR3 protein is CASIDTNYGYTF. In DNA, the CDR3 is TGTGCCAGCATTGACACTAACTATGGCTACACCTTC. V usage is TRBV6-1 and J usage is TRBJ1-2; D is undetermined. There are 12 residues in the CDR3. Trimming took off 7 bases at V and 0 bases at J, with 6 bases between the two ends. CDR1 is MNHNS, CDR2 SASEGT, per germline.